One and the same sample provided the 21 T cell receptor beta chains below, sequenced in a study of blood T cell repertoires in COVID-19. Generated by immunoSEQ multiplex PCR, the TCRdb table keeps only in-frame clones and is missing some. The sample lists roughly 190,000 clones; 87% were seen once. Sample: PBMCs or T cells enriched from blood (not recorded which). The receptor source for this set is a woman in her twenties or thirties who had recovered from COVID-19.

The rearrangement links TRBV13 to TRBJ2-2, with TRBD1 matching 10 bases. V lost 5 bases and J lost 4; bases outside the gene matches: 4. Germline values: CDR1 PRHDT, CDR2 FYEKMQ (reference sequence). The CDR3 spans 15 residues. The CDR3 DNA reads as TGTGCCAGCAGCCTTAGGACAGGGGGCACCGGGGAGCTGTTTTTT. Translation gives CASSLRTGGTGELFF.

This clone was recorded only once. The CDR3 region is CASRPNYRGDHEAFF. CDR3 nucleotides: TGTGCCAGCAGACCAAATTACAGGGGGGACCATGAAGCTTTCTTT. The rearrangement joins TRBV11-1 to TRBJ1-1; 8 bases map to TRBD1. After removal of 6 bases from V and 7 bases from J, the junction contained 13 bases not matched to a gene. The length of the CDR3 is 15 residues. CDR1 and CDR2 (germline): SGHAT, FQDESV (reference sequence).

This clone was seen a single time. This sequence joins TRBV10-3 and TRBJ2-6; TRBD1 matches 10 bases. CDR3 length equals 16 residues. Per the germline V gene, CDR1 is ENHRY and CDR2 is SYGVKD. J lost 4 bases, V lost 6 bases, and 6 bases had no gene match. CDR3 sequence: CAIRGTGDSGANVLTF. The DNA of the CDR3 is TGTGCCATCAGAGGGACAGGGGATTCAGGGGCCAACGTCCTGACTTTC.

This sequence joins TRBV7-2 and TRBJ1-1; 7 positions match TRBD1. This CDR3 has 15 amino acids. The junction had 10 bases not matched to a gene; V was cut back by 5 bases and J by 4 bases. CDR1 and CDR2 from the germline V gene are SGHTA and FQGNSA. Written as DNA, the CDR3 is TGTGCCAGCAGCCCCCGACAGGGATCGGGCACTGAAGCTTTCTTT. Its translation: CASSPRQGSGTEAFF. The entire variable domain, with the rest obtained from reference TRBV7-2 and TRBJ1-1, is as follows: GAGVSQSPSNKVTEKGKDVELRCDPISGHTALYWYRQSLGQGLEFLIYFQGNSAPDKSGLPSDRFSAERTGGSVSTLTIQRTQQEDSAVYLCASSPRQGSGTEAFFGQGTRLTVV.

The chain links TRBV7-2 to TRBJ2-2; 11 bases fit TRBD2. This CDR3 spans 17 amino acids. The germline V gene encodes CDR1 SGHTA and CDR2 FQGNSA. With V trimmed by 3 bases and J by 4 bases, 7 bases remained unmatched. As DNA, the CDR3 is TGTGCCAGCAGCTTGGTAGCGGGGGGGCCGGGCACCGGGGAGCTGTTTTTT. Translating it yields CASSLVAGGPGTGELFF.

The chain has TRBV6-5 and TRBJ1-2; the D is unclear. This CDR3 comprises 13 residues. Trimming cost V 6 bases and J 1 base, with 9 bases left between them. Germline CDR1 is MNHEY and CDR2 is SVGAGI. This chain's CDR3 is CASSLTDNYGYTF. CDR3 sequence (DNA): TGTGCCAGCAGCCTCACAGATAACTATGGCTACACCTTC.

This chain joins TRBV18 and TRBJ1-1, with a possible D match to TRBD1 (5 bases). The germline V gene encodes CDR1 KGHSH and CDR2 LQKENI. The CDR3 contains 14 residues. The V and J ends lost 5 bases and 10 bases respectively, with 20 bases between them. The DNA for the CDR3 is TGTGCCAGCTCATCCCGGGCCTCGGGGGAGAGAGCTTTCTTT. Protein: CASSSRASGERAFF.

The chain employs TRBV5-1 and TRBJ2-5; D unresolved. The CDR3 extends over 14 amino acids. Trimming cost V 0 bases and J 1 base, with 7 bases left between them. Germline V gene sequence: CDR1 SGHRS, CDR2 YFSETQ. CDR3 coding DNA: TGCGCCAGCAGCTTGGACCACAGCCAAGAGACCCAGTACTTC. As protein: CASSLDHSQETQYF.

The chain combines TRBV6-5 with TRBJ2-1; 7 bases map to TRBD1. With 5 bases clipped from V and 7 bases from J, the junction kept 8 bases outside the gene matches. The CDR3 loop spans 14 amino acids. Looked up from germline, CDR1 is MNHEY and CDR2 is SVGAGI. The CDR3 DNA reads as TGTGCCAGCAGTAACGACAGGGTTAGGAATGAGCAGTTCTTC. Protein: CASSNDRVRNEQFF.

This chain connects TRBV4-2 to TRBJ2-5; TRBD1 might be the D (5 bases). V dropped 3 bases and J dropped 5 bases, with 10 bases sitting between them. The CDR3 covers 13 residues. Germline V CDR1 and CDR2: LGHNA, YNFKEQ. Here the CDR3 reads CASSQGHRETQYF. The CDR3 region has the DNA TGTGCCAGCAGCCAGGGGCATAGGGAGACCCAGTACTTC.

The CDR3 nucleotides are TGTGCCAGCACCCCTCCTAGCGCCTACACAGATACGCAGTATTTT. Encoded protein: CASTPPSAYTDTQYF. The rearrangement links TRBV6-6 to TRBJ2-3, with D perhaps TRBD2 (6 bases). The CDR3 extends over 15 amino acids. V dropped 7 bases and J dropped 2 bases, with 16 bases sitting between them. CDR1 and CDR2 (germline): MNHNY, SVGAGI (reference sequence).

The gene calls are TRBV19 and TRBJ1-5; D is unresolved. This CDR3 comprises 13 residues. Germline-derived CDR1 and CDR2 are LNHDA and SQIVND (reference sequence). Trimming shortened V by 11 bases and J by 3 bases, and 14 bases separated the two germline ends. CDR3 sequence: CASSRAANQPQHF. CDR3 DNA: TGTGCCTCTAGCCGGGCAGCCAATCAGCCCCAGCATTTT.

J is TRBJ1-2 and V is TRBV7-2, with 10 bases lining up with TRBD1. This CDR3 is 15 amino acids long. Per germline, CDR1 SGHTA and CDR2 FQGNSA. V was pared by 1 base and J by 5 bases, with 4 bases of the junction left unmatched. This chain's CDR3 is CASSLVEGQGYGYTF. CDR3 sequence (DNA): TGTGCCAGCAGCTTAGTCGAGGGACAGGGGTATGGCTACACCTTC.

This clone is a singleton in its sample. This sequence joins TRBV9 and TRBJ2-7; TRBD2 aligns across 9 bases. Germline V gene data show CDR1 as SGDLS and CDR2 as YYNGEE. The CDR3 extends over 15 amino acids. V was clipped by 0 bases and J by 4 bases; unmatched bases: 5. The CDR3, as DNA: TGTGCCAGCAGCGTAGGTGGTAGCGGGAGATACGAGCAGTACTTC. Translating it yields CASSVGGSGRYEQYF.

The rearrangement links TRBV4-2 to TRBJ2-1; the match to TRBD2 covers 14 bases. Germline CDR1 reads LGHNA; CDR2 reads YNFKEQ. The CDR3 loop spans 18 amino acids. The V gene end was trimmed by 0 bases and the J gene end by 8 bases; junction bases not matched to a gene: 9. CDR3 sequence reads: CASSQDLGGLAGVDEQFF. In nucleotides, the CDR3 is TGTGCCAGCAGCCAAGATCTTGGGGGACTAGCGGGGGTGGATGAGCAGTTCTTC.

The CDR3 DNA reads TGTGCCAGCAGTGGGACAGAGCGAGTCTATGGCTACACCTTC. It codes for CASSGTERVYGYTF. This chain uses TRBV25-1 with TRBJ1-2; D is perhaps TRBD1 (6 bases). Trimming shortened V by 4 bases and J by 4 bases, and 13 bases separated the two germline ends. Per the germline V gene, CDR1 is MGHDK and CDR2 is SYGVNS. There are 14 residues in the CDR3.

V usage is TRBV6-6 and J usage is TRBJ1-1; D is unresolved. Trimming removed 2 bases at V and 3 bases at J, with 10 bases between. This CDR3 spans 14 amino acids. CDR1 is MNHNY, CDR2 SVGAGI, per germline (reference sequence). CDR3 protein: CASSYHGSDTEAFF. CDR3 DNA: TGTGCCAGCAGTTACCATGGGAGTGACACTGAAGCTTTCTTT.

V and J are TRBV19 and TRBJ2-3, with D uncertain. V was trimmed by 3 bases and J by 0 bases, leaving 4 bases between them. The CDR3 is made up of 13 amino acids. Per the germline V gene, CDR1 is LNHDA and CDR2 is SQIVND (reference sequence). The CDR3 bases are TGTGCCAGTAGTATGCTAAGCACAGATACGCAGTATTTT. Translation: CASSMLSTDTQYF.

The chain combines TRBV14 with TRBJ2-5; 9 bases match TRBD1. Unmatched junction bases numbered 14, after V lost 6 bases and J lost 6 bases. Germline assignment: CDR1 SGHDN and CDR2 FVKESK. This CDR3 contains 16 residues. The CDR3 loop reads CASSHTGGKWLKTQYF. The CDR3 coding sequence is TGTGCCAGCAGTCACACAGGGGGCAAGTGGTTGAAGACCCAGTACTTC. The full variable domain, completed using reference TRBV14 and TRBJ2-5, is EAGVTQFPSHSVIEKGQTVTLRCDPISGHDNLYWYRRVMGKEIKFLLHFVKESKQDESGMPNNRFLAERTGGTYSTLKVQPAELEDSGVYFCASSHTGGKWLKTQYFGPGTRLLVL.

The CDR3 loop reads CASSSGLVYYNEQFF. In DNA form, the CDR3 reads TGTGCCAGCAGCTCCGGACTAGTGTATTACAATGAGCAGTTCTTC. V is TRBV11-2 and J is TRBJ2-1; TRBD2 matches at 7 bases. Germline lookup yields CDR1 SGHAT and CDR2 FQNNGV. The ends lost 4 bases at V and 4 bases at J; junction bases unmatched: 7. The CDR3 consists of 15 residues.

The chain carries TRBV7-6 and TRBJ2-1; TRBD1 aligns across 7 bases. Germline values: CDR1 SGHVS, CDR2 FNYEAQ. Unmatched junction bases numbered 6, after V lost 4 bases and J lost 3 bases. CDR3 length: 15 amino acids. The CDR3 bases are TGTGCCAGCAGCTCCCGGGACAGACTCTACAATGAGCAGTTCTTC. Translated, it gives CASSSRDRLYNEQFF.